Given below is one TCR beta chain in context. CDR1 and CDR2 from the germline V gene are SGHVS and FNYEAQ. CDR3 length: 14 amino acids. This sample was included in a study of CXCR3-negative and CXCR3-positive naive CD8 T cells. Libraries of TRB cDNA were made by 5' RACE and carried UMIs. TCRdb reanalyzed the 5' RACE reads and collapses them to one entry per CDR3 protein, without DNA. The listing contains about 48,000 distinct CDR3 sequences. This sequence originates from a human donor in good health. Some clones in this sample may be carry-over from other donors' samples. What was sequenced was memory CD8+ T cells from blood. V usage is TRBV7-6 and J usage is TRBJ1-1. Here the CDR3 reads CASSLAGMNTEAFF.